A selection of T cell receptor beta chains follows, all from one sample in a study of CD8+CD57+ T cells in acquired aplastic anemia. Via MiXCR, TCRdb re-called the reads, giving one row per CDR3 protein. Among tens of thousands of distinct CDR3 sequences listed, 75% to 85% were seen once. The sequenced sample was sorted CD4+, CD8+, or CD8+CD57+ T cells (not recorded which) from PBMCs. These receptors were collected from a human donor in good health, serving as a control. Both conserved end residues are part of each CDR3. The D gene is left open where the match is weak. For some rows the clone size is stated as once, few or many, or as a class when expanded; others skip it.

TRBJ1-1,TRBV10-3,.,.,TGTGCCATCAGAGGACAGTACACTGAAGCTTTCTTT,CAIRGQYTEAFF
TRBJ2-7,TRBV15,.,.,TGTGCCACCAGCAGAGATCGGGTCTCCTACGAGCAGTACTTC,CATSRDRVSYEQYF
TRBJ2-7,TRBV29-1,.,.,TGCAGCGTTGAAGATCCCAGCCAGATTTCCGAGCAGTACTTC,CSVEDPSQISEQYF
TRBJ1-5,TRBV7-9,.,medium-sized,TGTGCCAGCAGCCCAGGGCCGTATCAGCCCCAGCATTTT,CASSPGPYQPQHF
TRBJ2-1,TRBV29-1,.,medium-sized,TGCAGCGTTGTTAACAATGAGCAGTTCTTC,CSVVNNEQFF
TRBJ1-2,TRBV29-1,TRBD1,.,TGCAGCGTCGCGACCGGGACAGGGGTTCCTGGCTACACCTTC,CSVATGTGVPGYTF
TRBJ1-3,TRBV6-1,.,once,TGTGCCAGCAGTGAAGAAGATGGAAACACCATATATTTT,CASSEEDGNTIYF
TRBJ1-2,TRBV7-8,.,.,TGTGCCAGCAGCTTACGTGCAGGGAATTATGGCTACACCTTC,CASSLRAGNYGYTF
TRBJ1-1,TRBV9,.,.,TGTGCCAGCAGCCCGCCGGGGGACATGAACACTGAAGCTTTCTTT,CASSPPGDMNTEAFF
TRBJ1-2,TRBV10-2,.,.,TGCGCCAGCAGTGAGTCCCCAGGGTCCTACGGCTACACCTTC,CASSESPGSYGYTF
TRBJ1-1,TRBV25-1,.,.,TGTGCCAGCAGAGACATTTCCGGGACACGGAACACTGAAGCTTTCTTT,CASRDISGTRNTEAFF
TRBJ2-1,TRBV7-9,.,.,TGTGCCAGCAGCGAATTAGCAGATGAGCAGTTCTTC,CASSELADEQFF
TRBJ2-5,TRBV20-1,.,.,TGCAGTGCTAACTTCCCAGAGACCCAGTACTTC,CSANFPETQYF
TRBJ2-5,TRBV7-6,.,few,TGTGCCAGCAGCTTAGGTACCAGGGGCCTCCAAGAGACCCAGTACTTC,CASSLGTRGLQETQYF
TRBJ2-2,TRBV10-3,.,.,TGTGCCATCAGTGAGCGTCGGGGTGAGGAGCTGTTTTTT,CAISERRGEELFF
TRBJ2-3,TRBV12-3/TRBV12-4,.,.,TGTGCCAGCAGACAGGGAACAGATACGCAGTATTTT,CASRQGTDTQYF
TRBJ2-7,TRBV7-3,.,.,TGTGCCAGCAGCTTCGGTTTAGTCGAGCAGTACTTC,CASSFGLVEQYF
TRBJ2-7,TRBV9,.,.,TGTGCCAGCAGCGCCTTCCACGAGCAGTACTTC,CASSAFHEQYF
TRBJ1-2,TRBV7-7,.,few,TGTGCTAGCAGCTTCGGTTTTTACACCTTC,CASSFGFYTF
TRBJ1-1,TRBV15,.,.,TGTGCCACCAGCACAACAGGGTGGGGACCGAATACTGAAGCTTTCTTT,CATSTTGWGPNTEAFF
TRBJ2-7,TRBV20-1,.,medium-sized,TGCAGTGCTAGAGATCCAGAGGGGGGCGACTCCTACGAGCAGTACTTC,CSARDPEGGDSYEQYF
TRBJ2-1,TRBV5-1,TRBD1,.,TGCGCCAGCAGCTTAGGGACAGGGGGGAATGAGCAGTTCTTC,CASSLGTGGNEQFF
TRBJ1-2,TRBV9,.,.,TGTGCCAGCAGCGTAGATGGGACAACGAGTTGGGGCTACACCTTC,CASSVDGTTSWGYTF
TRBJ1-1,TRBV29-1,.,.,TGCAGCGTTGAAGTGGGTAGGGCTTTCTTT,CSVEVGRAFF
TRBJ2-2,TRBV5-1,TRBD2,.,TGCGCCAGCAGCTTGGAAAGCGGGGTGAACACCGGGGAGCTGTTTTTT,CASSLESGVNTGELFF
TRBJ2-7,TRBV10-3,TRBD1,.,TGTGCCATCAGTGGGGACAGGGGCCGTCCCTCCAAGCAGTACTTC,CAISGDRGRPSKQYF
TRBJ2-2,TRBV7-9,.,once,TGTGCCAGCACCGGAAGCGGAACGAACACCGGGGAGCTGTTTTTT,CASTGSGTNTGELFF
TRBJ1-2,TRBV9,.,.,TGTGCCAGCAGCGTAGCTCAGGGGAACTATGGCTACACCTTC,CASSVAQGNYGYTF
TRBJ2-7,TRBV7-2,TRBD1,.,TGTGCCAGCAGCTTACGGACAGGGTTGGACTACGAGCGGTACTTC,CASSLRTGLDYERYF
TRBJ2-7,TRBV20-1,.,.,TGCAGTGCCGCAGCTGGGAAGGTTTACGAGCAGTACTTC,CSAAAGKVYEQYF
TRBJ2-5,TRBV11-1,.,.,TGTGCCAGCAGCTTAGGAGTTGTACAGCCCGGCCGAGAGACCCAGTACTTC,CASSLGVVQPGRETQYF
TRBJ2-7,TRBV29-1,TRBD2,few,TGCAGCGTTAGACTAGCGGGGGTATACGAGCAGTACTTC,CSVRLAGVYEQYF
TRBJ1-2,TRBV15,.,.,TGTGCCACCAGCGATTGGGCTAACTATGGCTACACCTTC,CATSDWANYGYTF
TRBJ1-5,TRBV2,.,.,TGTGCCAGCAGTGAACGTGAGGGTACAGGCAATCAGCCCCAGCATTTT,CASSEREGTGNQPQHF
TRBJ1-3,TRBV20-1,TRBD1,.,TGCAGTGCCGGGGACAGGGTAGGGAGAAACACCATATATTTT,CSAGDRVGRNTIYF
TRBJ1-3,TRBV25-1,.,once,TGTGCCAGCAGTGGCGAAGGCCCTGGAAACACCATATATTTT,CASSGEGPGNTIYF
TRBJ2-2,TRBV7-8,TRBD1,.,TGTGCCAGCAGCGCCTCCGGGACAGGGGCCGGGGAGCTGTTTTTT,CASSASGTGAGELFF
TRBJ1-1,TRBV6-1,.,.,TGTGCCAGCAGTCGACGAGGTGAAGCTTTCTTT,CASSRRGEAFF
TRBJ2-3,TRBV19,.,.,TGTGCCAGTAGTAGAAAAGTTAGCACAGATACGCAGTATTTT,CASSRKVSTDTQYF
TRBJ2-7,TRBV7-8,.,.,TGTGCCAGCAGCGTTGACACTTACTACGAGCAGTACTTC,CASSVDTYYEQYF
TRBJ1-1,TRBV20-1,.,once,TGCAGTGCGGGGGGGGACCGCTTGAACACTGAAGCTTTCTTT,CSAGGDRLNTEAFF